This is a list of T cell receptor beta chains from one sample in a study of T cells after yellow fever vaccination. TCRdb called the 5' RACE reads again in MiXCR, with one record for every CDR3 protein. The table shows hundreds of thousands of distinct CDR3 sequences, with roughly 4.3% occurring only once. Sample: PBMCs, taken 5 days after the yellow fever booster vaccination. All receptors derive from a man aged 18 to 30 who received the YFV17D yellow fever vaccine. Each CDR3 is given with its conserved first and last residue. A D gene is named only where the DNA matches it firmly. A row's size may be missing; if present it is once, few, many or a size class.

d_call	v_call	j_call	clone_size	cdr3_aa	cdr3_nt
NA	TRBV6-5	TRBJ2-2	many	CASARAVTGELFF	TGTGCCAGTGCCCGGGCGGTAACCGGGGAGCTGTTTTTT
NA	TRBV20-1	TRBJ2-3	NA	CSARDWERNTDTQYF	TGCAGTGCTAGAGATTGGGAGAGGAATACAGATACGCAGTATTTT
NA	TRBV24-1	TRBJ1-2	many	CATSPGSSVYGYTF	TGTGCCACCAGTCCCGGAAGTTCGGTATATGGCTACACCTTC
NA	TRBV5-6	TRBJ2-5	few	CASSLRSGETQYF	TGTGCCAGCAGCTTGCGAAGCGGTGAGACCCAGTACTTC
NA	TRBV12-5	TRBJ2-5	few	CASGLVGETARRETQYF	TGTGCTAGTGGTTTGGTTGGAGAGACAGCGAGACGGGAGACCCAGTACTTC
NA	TRBV27	TRBJ2-5	NA	CASSQRVQETQYF	TGTGCCAGCAGTCAGAGAGTCCAAGAGACCCAGTACTTC
NA	TRBV6-1	TRBJ1-4	few	CASSSPPTNEKLFF	TGTGCCAGCAGTAGCCCTCCAACTAATGAAAAACTGTTTTTT
NA	TRBV25-1	TRBJ1-1	many	CASSGQMNTEAFF	TGTGCCAGCAGTGGACAGATGAACACTGAAGCTTTCTTT
TRBD2	TRBV4-1	TRBJ2-5	NA	CASSQVLAGGETQYF	TGCGCCAGCAGCCAAGTATTAGCGGGGGGAGAGACCCAGTACTTC
NA	TRBV6-5	TRBJ2-3	few	CASRINGHTDTQYF	TGTGCCAGCAGGATAAACGGGCACACAGATACGCAGTATTTT
TRBD1	TRBV20-1	TRBJ2-7	NA	CSARAPGQGAPEQYF	TGCAGTGCTAGAGCACCGGGACAGGGGGCGCCCGAGCAGTACTTC
TRBD1	TRBV25-1	TRBJ2-1	NA	CASSGTRDRGFSSYNEQFF	TGTGCCAGCAGTGGCACCCGGGACAGGGGATTTAGCTCCTACAATGAGCAGTTCTTC
NA	TRBV5-1	TRBJ2-1	many	CASSLGPGGNEQFF	TGCGCCAGCAGCTTGGGTCCTGGGGGAAATGAGCAGTTCTTC
TRBD2	TRBV6-6	TRBJ2-5	NA	CASSWGLSGGAETQYF	TGTGCCAGCAGTTGGGGACTTAGCGGGGGGGCGGAGACCCAGTACTTC
NA	TRBV20-1	TRBJ1-2	few	CSDRHTSGYYGYTF	TGCAGTGACCGTCACACATCAGGGTACTATGGCTACACCTTC
NA	TRBV4-3	TRBJ1-1	few	CASSPFGTGHTEAFF	TGCGCCAGCAGCCCCTTCGGTACAGGGCACACTGAAGCTTTCTTT
NA	TRBV25-1	TRBJ2-2	few	CASSERLETGELFF	TGTGCCAGCAGTGAAAGGTTGGAGACCGGGGAGCTGTTTTTT
NA	TRBV29-1	TRBJ2-2	many	CSGGSGELFF	TGCAGCGGGGGAAGCGGGGAGCTGTTTTTT
NA	TRBV15	TRBJ1-3	NA	CATSLQGGNTIYF	TGTGCCACCAGCCTACAGGGCGGAAACACCATATATTTT
TRBD1	TRBV5-6	TRBJ1-4	many	CASSWTGGTNEKLFF	TGTGCCAGCAGCTGGACAGGGGGCACTAATGAAAAACTGTTTTTT
NA	TRBV24-1	TRBJ2-5	NA	CATGPSPGLGAYQETQYF	TGTGCCACCGGCCCTTCCCCGGGACTCGGCGCCTATCAAGAGACCCAGTACTTC
NA	TRBV11-2	TRBJ1-1	few	CASSFGRWNTEAFF	TGTGCCAGCAGCTTTGGACGGTGGAACACTGAAGCTTTCTTT
NA	TRBV3-1	TRBJ1-2	NA	CASSHDASVSRGYTF	TGTGCCAGCAGTCACGACGCGTCGGTTTCTAGGGGCTACACCTTC
TRBD2	TRBV7-3	TRBJ2-3	NA	CASSLGAGALADTQYF	TGTGCCAGCAGCTTGGGAGCGGGGGCCCTTGCGGATACGCAGTATTTT
NA	TRBV20-1	TRBJ1-6	many	CSARGSGNSPLHF	TGCAGTGCTAGGGGAAGCGGGAATTCACCCCTCCACTTT
NA	TRBV20-1	TRBJ1-1	NA	CSASLRTLNTEAFF	TGCAGTGCTTCCCTAAGGACTTTGAACACTGAAGCTTTCTTT
NA	TRBV19	TRBJ2-1	NA	CASSISYEQFF	TGTGCCAGTAGTATCTCTTATGAGCAGTTCTTC
NA	TRBV28	TRBJ1-2	NA	CASSFPVPAGRGYTF	TGTGCCAGCAGTTTCCCTGTCCCGGCGGGTCGAGGCTACACCTTC
TRBD1	TRBV18	TRBJ2-5	NA	CASSFRQGGETQYF	TGTGCCAGCTCGTTCAGACAGGGTGGAGAGACCCAGTACTTC
TRBD2	TRBV19	TRBJ2-5	NA	CASSLRRGGVETQYF	TGTGCCTCCTCCTTAAGGCGGGGGGGCGTGGAGACCCAGTACTTC
TRBD2	TRBV11-2	TRBJ2-7	few	CASSSTGTRSSYEQYF	TGTGCCAGCAGCTCAACTGGGACTAGAAGCTCCTACGAGCAGTACTTC
TRBD2	TRBV20-1	TRBJ2-3	many	CSASSGLAGGKDTQYF	TGCAGTGCTAGTTCGGGACTAGCGGGGGGTAAAGATACGCAGTATTTT
NA	TRBV11-2	TRBJ2-7	NA	CASSLGISYEQYF	TGTGCCAGCAGCTTGGGGATCTCCTACGAGCAGTACTTC
TRBD2	TRBV12-3/TRBV12-4	TRBJ2-3	few	CASRPLGGGTDTQYF	TGTGCCAGCAGGCCTCTCGGCGGGGGAACAGATACGCAGTATTTT
TRBD2	TRBV7-2	TRBJ2-3	NA	CASSSRTSGTDTQYF	TGTGCCAGCAGCTCGAGGACTAGCGGCACAGATACGCAGTATTTT
NA	TRBV5-1	TRBJ2-1	NA	CASSLAPQGTSYNEQFF	TGCGCCAGCAGCTTGGCCCCCCAGGGGACAAGTTACAATGAGCAGTTCTTC
TRBD2	TRBV4-3	TRBJ2-3	NA	CASSQVLAGGRDTQYF	TGCGCCAGCAGCCAGGTTTTAGCGGGGGGGCGGGATACGCAGTATTTT
NA	TRBV28	TRBJ1-4	few	CASSPDLRKLFF	TGTGCCAGCAGCCCGGATTTGCGAAAACTGTTTTTT
TRBD1	TRBV28	TRBJ1-1	NA	CASSSWTGGEAFF	TGTGCCAGCAGTTCCTGGACAGGGGGCGAAGCTTTCTTT
NA	TRBV20-1	TRBJ1-2	NA	CSASGRVLGYTF	TGCAGTGCTAGTGGAAGGGTTTTGGGCTACACCTTC
NA	TRBV5-1	TRBJ2-3	many	CASSPRPPGASTDTQYF	TGCGCCAGCAGCCCCCGGCCCCCAGGGGCTAGCACAGATACGCAGTATTTT
NA	TRBV20-1	TRBJ1-6	many	CSARMPRNSPLHF	TGCAGTGCTAGGATGCCCCGGAATTCACCCCTCCACTTT
NA	TRBV29-1	TRBJ2-5	NA	CSVEDLGTQYF	TGCAGCGTTGAAGATTTGGGGACCCAGTACTTC
NA	TRBV7-2	TRBJ1-2	NA	CASSLETGHAYGYTF	TGTGCCAGCAGCTTAGAGACAGGTCATGCCTATGGCTACACCTTC
NA	TRBV9	TRBJ2-5	NA	CASSAPGGHGAETQYF	TGTGCCAGCAGCGCTCCGGGGGGCCACGGGGCGGAGACCCAGTACTTC
NA	TRBV5-1	TRBJ2-1	NA	CASSLVVGYNEQFF	TGCGCCAGCAGCTTGGTAGTGGGCTACAATGAGCAGTTCTTC
NA	TRBV20-1	TRBJ1-2	many	CSASFSARGGANYGYTF	TGCAGTGCTAGTTTCTCAGCTCGGGGGGGAGCTAACTATGGCTACACCTTC
NA	TRBV28	TRBJ1-3	NA	CASSLSGQGKGNTIYF	TGTGCCAGCAGTTTATCCGGTCAGGGGAAAGGAAACACCATATATTTT
TRBD1	TRBV28	TRBJ1-4	few	CASRTGEHEKLFF	TGTGCCAGCCGGACAGGGGAACATGAAAAACTGTTTTTT
NA	TRBV4-1	TRBJ2-1	few	CASSQGTGLNEQFF	TGCGCCAGCAGCCAGGGAACAGGGTTGAATGAGCAGTTCTTC
NA	TRBV12-3/TRBV12-4	TRBJ1-2	NA	CASSLGGRGANYGYTF	TGTGCCAGCAGTTTAGGCGGGAGGGGAGCTAACTATGGCTACACCTTC
NA	TRBV5-1	TRBJ1-1	NA	CASSSRGVVAFF	TGCGCCAGCAGCTCCCGGGGGGTGGTAGCTTTCTTT
TRBD1	TRBV20-1	TRBJ1-5	few	CSVYEQGAYSNQPQHF	TGCAGTGTCTATGAACAGGGGGCATATAGCAATCAGCCCCAGCATTTT